The sequence of this T cell receptor (beta chain) was determined in a study of cytomegalovirus exposure and HLA in healthy donors. Between the trimmed V and J ends, which lost 1 base and 3 bases, there was a span of 19 bases. Germline CDR1 and CDR2: SGHDN and FVKESK. The CDR3 runs 18 residues. Only in-frame clones appear in the TCRdb table, and some are missing; sequencing was by immunoSEQ multiplex PCR. This sample has 150,000 or so clones, with 80% to 90% found just once. Findings of the study overall: The study flagged 150 to 200 TCR beta chains as cytomegalovirus-associated. Despite most TCR sequences being rare, some public TCRs occurred in many donors. In vitro work confirmed that a few CMV-associated chains recognize CMV antigens.

This clone was seen once. Its antigen is unknown. The V and J genes are TRBV14 and TRBJ2-1, with D uncertain. The sequencing input was PBMCs. This clonotype was obtained from a woman younger than 30 in good health and CMV-seronegative. The CDR3 reads CASSQAPTAVSFYNEQFF. Written as DNA, the CDR3 is TGTGCCAGCAGCCAAGCTCCGACTGCCGTTTCCTTCTACAATGAGCAGTTCTTC.